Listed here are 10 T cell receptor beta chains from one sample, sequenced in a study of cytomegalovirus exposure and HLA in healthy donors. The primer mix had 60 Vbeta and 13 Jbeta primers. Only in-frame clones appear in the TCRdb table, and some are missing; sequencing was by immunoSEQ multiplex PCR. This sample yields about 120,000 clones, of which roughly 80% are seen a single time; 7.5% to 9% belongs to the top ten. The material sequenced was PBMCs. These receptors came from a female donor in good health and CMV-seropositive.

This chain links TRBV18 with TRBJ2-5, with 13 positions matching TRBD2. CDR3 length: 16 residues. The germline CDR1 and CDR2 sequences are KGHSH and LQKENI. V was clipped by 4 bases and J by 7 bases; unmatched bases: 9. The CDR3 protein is CASSQPGTSGAGTQYF. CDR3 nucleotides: TGTGCCAGCTCACAACCCGGGACTAGCGGGGCCGGGACCCAGTACTTC. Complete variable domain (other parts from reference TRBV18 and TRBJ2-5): NAGVMQNPRHLVRRRGQEARLRCSPMKGHSHVYWYRQLPEEGLKFMVYLQKENIIDESGMPKERFSAEFPKEGPSILRIQQVVRGDSAAYFCASSQPGTSGAGTQYFGPGTRLLVL.

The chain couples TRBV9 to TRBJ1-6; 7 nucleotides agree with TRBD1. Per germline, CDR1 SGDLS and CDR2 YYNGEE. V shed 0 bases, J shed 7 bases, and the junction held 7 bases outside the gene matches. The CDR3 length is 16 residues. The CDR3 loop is CASSVARGPGNSPLHF. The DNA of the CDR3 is TGTGCCAGCAGCGTAGCTAGGGGGCCCGGGAATTCACCCCTCCACTTT. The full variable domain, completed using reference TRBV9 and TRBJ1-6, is DSGVTQTPKHLITATGQRVTLRCSPRSGDLSVYWYQQSLDQGLQFLIQYYNGEERAKGNILERFSAQQFPDLHSELNLSSLELGDSALYFCASSVARGPGNSPLHFGNGTRLTVT.

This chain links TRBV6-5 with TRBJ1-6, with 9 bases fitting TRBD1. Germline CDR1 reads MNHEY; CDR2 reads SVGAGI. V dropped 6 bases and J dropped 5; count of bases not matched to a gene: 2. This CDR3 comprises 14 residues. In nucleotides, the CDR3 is TGTGCCAGCAGGGGGACAGGGAATAATTCACCCCTCCACTTT. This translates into CASRGTGNNSPLHF.

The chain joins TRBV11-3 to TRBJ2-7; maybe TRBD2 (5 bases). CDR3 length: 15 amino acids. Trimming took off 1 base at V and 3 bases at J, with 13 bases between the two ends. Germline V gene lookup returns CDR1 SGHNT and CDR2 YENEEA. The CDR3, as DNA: TGTGCCAGCAGCTTAGGGACGGGAAAGAACTACGAGCAGTACTTC. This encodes CASSLGTGKNYEQYF. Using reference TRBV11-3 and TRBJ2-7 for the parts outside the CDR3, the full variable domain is EAGVVQSPRYKIIEKKQPVAFWCNPISGHNTLYWYLQNLGQGPELLIRYENEEAVDDSQLPKDRFSAERLKGVDSTLKIQPAELGDSAVYLCASSLGTGKNYEQYFGPGTRLTVT.

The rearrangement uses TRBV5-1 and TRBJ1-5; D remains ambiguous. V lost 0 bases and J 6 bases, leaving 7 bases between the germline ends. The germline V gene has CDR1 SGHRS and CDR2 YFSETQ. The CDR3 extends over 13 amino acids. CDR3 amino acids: CASSLGLAQPQHF. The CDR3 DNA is TGCGCCAGCAGCTTGGGACTCGCTCAGCCCCAGCATTTT.

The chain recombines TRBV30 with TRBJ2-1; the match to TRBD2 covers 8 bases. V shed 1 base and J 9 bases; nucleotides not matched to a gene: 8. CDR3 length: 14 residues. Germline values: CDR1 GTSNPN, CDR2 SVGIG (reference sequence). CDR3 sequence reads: CAWSELRGAGEQFF. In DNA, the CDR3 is TGTGCCTGGAGTGAGTTGCGGGGGGCAGGTGAGCAGTTCTTC.

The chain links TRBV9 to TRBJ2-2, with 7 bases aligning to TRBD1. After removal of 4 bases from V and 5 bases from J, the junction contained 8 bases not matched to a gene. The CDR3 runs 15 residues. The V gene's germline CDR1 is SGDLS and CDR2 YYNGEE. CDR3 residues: CASSQSTGYTGELFF. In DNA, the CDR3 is TGTGCCAGCAGCCAATCGACAGGGTATACCGGGGAGCTGTTTTTT.

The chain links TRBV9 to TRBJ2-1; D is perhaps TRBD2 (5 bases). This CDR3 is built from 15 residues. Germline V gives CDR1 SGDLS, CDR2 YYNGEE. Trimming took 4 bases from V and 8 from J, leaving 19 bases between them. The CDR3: CASSRELVGRDEQFF. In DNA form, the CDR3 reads TGTGCCAGCAGCAGAGAACTAGTGGGTCGCGATGAGCAGTTCTTC.

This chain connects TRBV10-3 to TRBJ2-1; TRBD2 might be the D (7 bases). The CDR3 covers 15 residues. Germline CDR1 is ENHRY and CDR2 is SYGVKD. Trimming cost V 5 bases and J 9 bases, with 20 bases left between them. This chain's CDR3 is CAISFAGGGAREQFF. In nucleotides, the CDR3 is TGTGCCATCAGTTTCGCGGGTGGGGGGGCGCGTGAGCAGTTCTTC.

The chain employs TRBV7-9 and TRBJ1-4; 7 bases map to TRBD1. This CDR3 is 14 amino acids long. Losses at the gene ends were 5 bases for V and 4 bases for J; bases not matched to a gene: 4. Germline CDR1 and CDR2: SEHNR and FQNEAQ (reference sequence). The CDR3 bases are TGTGCCAGCAGCCCGGGACAGCATAATGAAAAACTGTTTTTT. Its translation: CASSPGQHNEKLFF.